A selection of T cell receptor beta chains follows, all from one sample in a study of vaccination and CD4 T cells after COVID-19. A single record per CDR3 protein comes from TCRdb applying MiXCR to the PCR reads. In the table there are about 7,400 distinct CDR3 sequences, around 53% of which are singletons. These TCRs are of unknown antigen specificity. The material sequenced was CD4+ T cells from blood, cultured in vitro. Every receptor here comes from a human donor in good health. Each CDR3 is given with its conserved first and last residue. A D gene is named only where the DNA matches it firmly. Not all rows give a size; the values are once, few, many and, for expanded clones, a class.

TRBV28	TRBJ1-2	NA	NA	TGTGCCAGCTGGGACAACACTAACTATGGCTACACCTTC	CASWDNTNYGYTF
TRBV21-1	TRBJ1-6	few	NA	TGTGCCAGCAGCAAATCGTCAGATAATTCACCCCTCCACTTT	CASSKSSDNSPLHF
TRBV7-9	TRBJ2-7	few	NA	TGTGCCAGCAGCTTAGGGCAGGGGGGTCCATTCGAGCAGTACTTC	CASSLGQGGPFEQYF
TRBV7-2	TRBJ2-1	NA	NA	TGTGCCAGCAGCTTAGAGACCTATCAATGGGAGCAGTTCTTC	CASSLETYQWEQFF
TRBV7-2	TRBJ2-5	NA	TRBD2	TGTGCCAGCAGCCCCGGCCGTAGCGGGAGCCTGACAAAGACCCAGTACTTC	CASSPGRSGSLTKTQYF
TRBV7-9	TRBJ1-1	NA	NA	TGTGCCAGCAGCTTATTGGACAGGAACACTGAAGCTTTCTTT	CASSLLDRNTEAFF
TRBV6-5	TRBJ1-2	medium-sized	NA	TGTGCCAGCAGTTTGGCGGGTGGCAACTATGGCTACACCTTC	CASSLAGGNYGYTF
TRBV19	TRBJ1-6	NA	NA	TGTGCCAGTAGTATCTCCCCGTCCGGCAACTCACCCCTCCACTTT	CASSISPSGNSPLHF
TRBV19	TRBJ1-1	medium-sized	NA	TGTGCCAGTACGGAAGGGGCGCGTACTGAAGCTTTCTTT	CASTEGARTEAFF
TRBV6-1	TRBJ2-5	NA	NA	TGTGCCAGCAGCGGTTACCAAGAGACCCAGTACTTC	CASSGYQETQYF
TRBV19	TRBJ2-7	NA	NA	TGTGCCAGTAGTATAGGCCCCCTCCGGACGGGATCCTACGAGCAGTACTTC	CASSIGPLRTGSYEQYF
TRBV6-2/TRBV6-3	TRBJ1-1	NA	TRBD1	TGTGCCAGCAGTTGGGGACAGACTAACACTGAAGCTTTCTTT	CASSWGQTNTEAFF
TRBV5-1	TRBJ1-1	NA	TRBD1	TGCGCCAGCAGCTATGAGACAGGGGGCAAGACTGAAGCTTTCTTT	CASSYETGGKTEAFF
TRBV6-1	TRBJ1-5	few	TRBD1	TGTGCCAGCGGGAGGACAGGCTCCAATCAGCCCCAGCATTTT	CASGRTGSNQPQHF